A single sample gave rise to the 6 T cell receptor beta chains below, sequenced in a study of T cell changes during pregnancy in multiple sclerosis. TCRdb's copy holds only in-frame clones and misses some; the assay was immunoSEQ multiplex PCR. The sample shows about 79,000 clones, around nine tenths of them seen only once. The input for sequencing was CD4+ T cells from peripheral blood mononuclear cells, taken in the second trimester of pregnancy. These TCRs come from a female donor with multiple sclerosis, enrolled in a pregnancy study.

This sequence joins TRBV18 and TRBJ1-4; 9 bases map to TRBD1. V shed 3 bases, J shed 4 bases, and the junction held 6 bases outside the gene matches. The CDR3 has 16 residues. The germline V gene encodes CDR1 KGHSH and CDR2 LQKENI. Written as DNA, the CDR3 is TGTGCCAGCTCACCCCGCAAGGACAGGGGTAATGAAAAACTGTTTTTT. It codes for CASSPRKDRGNEKLFF.

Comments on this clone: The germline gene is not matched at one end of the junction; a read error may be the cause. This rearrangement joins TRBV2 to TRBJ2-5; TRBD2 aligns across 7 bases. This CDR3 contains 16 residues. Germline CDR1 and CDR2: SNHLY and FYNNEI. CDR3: CVSSALSGGLRETQYF. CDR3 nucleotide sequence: TGTGTCAGCAGTGCCCTTTCGGGAGGTCTTCGAGAGACCCAGTACTTC.

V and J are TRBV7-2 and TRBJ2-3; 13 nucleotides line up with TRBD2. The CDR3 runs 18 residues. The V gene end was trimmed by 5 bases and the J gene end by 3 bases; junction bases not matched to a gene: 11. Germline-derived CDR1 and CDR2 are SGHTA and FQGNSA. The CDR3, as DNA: TGTGCCAGCAGCAAACCGAGAGGGGGACTAGCGGGAACAGATACGCAGTATTTT. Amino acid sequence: CASSKPRGGLAGTDTQYF.

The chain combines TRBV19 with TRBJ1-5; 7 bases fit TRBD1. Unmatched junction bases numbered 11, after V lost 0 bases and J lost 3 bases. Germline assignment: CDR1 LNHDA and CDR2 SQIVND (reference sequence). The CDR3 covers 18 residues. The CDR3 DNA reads TGTGCCAGTAGTATAGACCCCCCTTCGACAGGGCTCAATCAGCCCCAGCATTTT. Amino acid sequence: CASSIDPPSTGLNQPQHF.

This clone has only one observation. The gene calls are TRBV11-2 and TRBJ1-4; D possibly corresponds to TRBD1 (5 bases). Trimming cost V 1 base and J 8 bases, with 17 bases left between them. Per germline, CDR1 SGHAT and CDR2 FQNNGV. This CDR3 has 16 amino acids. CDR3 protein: CASSLVSGLNEEKLFF. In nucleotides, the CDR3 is TGTGCCAGCAGCTTAGTTTCGGGACTTAATGAGGAAAAACTGTTTTTT.

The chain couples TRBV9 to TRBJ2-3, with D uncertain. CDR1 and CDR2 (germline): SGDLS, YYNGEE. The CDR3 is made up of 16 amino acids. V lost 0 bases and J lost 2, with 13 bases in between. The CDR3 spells CASSVESSTTTDTQYF. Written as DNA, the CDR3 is TGTGCCAGCAGCGTAGAGAGCTCAACCACCACAGATACGCAGTATTTT.